The text below deals with one T cell receptor beta chain. The antigen is undetermined. 5' RACE with UMI labels generated the TRB cDNA libraries. TCRdb re-called the 5' RACE reads and gives one entry per CDR3 protein, without DNA. The table lists roughly 140,000 distinct CDR3 sequences, with about 0.27% in the top ten. This specimen belongs to a study of CXCR3-negative and CXCR3-positive naive CD8 T cells. The CDR3 contains 14 residues. Germline V gene data show CDR1 as SGHDT and CDR2 as YYEEEE. Sorts that each held 280,000 or so cells were run in triplicate for every CD8+ T cell subset. A CD45RO-CCR7+CD27+CD95- phenotype identified naive CD8+ T cells. Study-wide results and limits: Both of the naive subsets showed about the same high diversity, but memory CD8+ cells had much less. Compared with CXCR3-negative naive cells, CXCR3-positive naive cells showed more hydrophobic TRB CDR3s. Once cells were cryopreserved, CXCR3 expression went down partly, and most assays used fresh PBMCs.

This sequence was found in a human donor in good health. Some clones in this sample may be carry-over from other donors' samples. The sample taken for sequencing was naive CXCR3+ CD8+ T cells from blood. Subset here: CD45RO-CCR7+CD27+CD95- naive CD8+ T cells expressing CXCR3 (TNR3+). The chain joins TRBV5-6 to TRBJ2-7. CDR3 protein: CASSLATATYEQYF.